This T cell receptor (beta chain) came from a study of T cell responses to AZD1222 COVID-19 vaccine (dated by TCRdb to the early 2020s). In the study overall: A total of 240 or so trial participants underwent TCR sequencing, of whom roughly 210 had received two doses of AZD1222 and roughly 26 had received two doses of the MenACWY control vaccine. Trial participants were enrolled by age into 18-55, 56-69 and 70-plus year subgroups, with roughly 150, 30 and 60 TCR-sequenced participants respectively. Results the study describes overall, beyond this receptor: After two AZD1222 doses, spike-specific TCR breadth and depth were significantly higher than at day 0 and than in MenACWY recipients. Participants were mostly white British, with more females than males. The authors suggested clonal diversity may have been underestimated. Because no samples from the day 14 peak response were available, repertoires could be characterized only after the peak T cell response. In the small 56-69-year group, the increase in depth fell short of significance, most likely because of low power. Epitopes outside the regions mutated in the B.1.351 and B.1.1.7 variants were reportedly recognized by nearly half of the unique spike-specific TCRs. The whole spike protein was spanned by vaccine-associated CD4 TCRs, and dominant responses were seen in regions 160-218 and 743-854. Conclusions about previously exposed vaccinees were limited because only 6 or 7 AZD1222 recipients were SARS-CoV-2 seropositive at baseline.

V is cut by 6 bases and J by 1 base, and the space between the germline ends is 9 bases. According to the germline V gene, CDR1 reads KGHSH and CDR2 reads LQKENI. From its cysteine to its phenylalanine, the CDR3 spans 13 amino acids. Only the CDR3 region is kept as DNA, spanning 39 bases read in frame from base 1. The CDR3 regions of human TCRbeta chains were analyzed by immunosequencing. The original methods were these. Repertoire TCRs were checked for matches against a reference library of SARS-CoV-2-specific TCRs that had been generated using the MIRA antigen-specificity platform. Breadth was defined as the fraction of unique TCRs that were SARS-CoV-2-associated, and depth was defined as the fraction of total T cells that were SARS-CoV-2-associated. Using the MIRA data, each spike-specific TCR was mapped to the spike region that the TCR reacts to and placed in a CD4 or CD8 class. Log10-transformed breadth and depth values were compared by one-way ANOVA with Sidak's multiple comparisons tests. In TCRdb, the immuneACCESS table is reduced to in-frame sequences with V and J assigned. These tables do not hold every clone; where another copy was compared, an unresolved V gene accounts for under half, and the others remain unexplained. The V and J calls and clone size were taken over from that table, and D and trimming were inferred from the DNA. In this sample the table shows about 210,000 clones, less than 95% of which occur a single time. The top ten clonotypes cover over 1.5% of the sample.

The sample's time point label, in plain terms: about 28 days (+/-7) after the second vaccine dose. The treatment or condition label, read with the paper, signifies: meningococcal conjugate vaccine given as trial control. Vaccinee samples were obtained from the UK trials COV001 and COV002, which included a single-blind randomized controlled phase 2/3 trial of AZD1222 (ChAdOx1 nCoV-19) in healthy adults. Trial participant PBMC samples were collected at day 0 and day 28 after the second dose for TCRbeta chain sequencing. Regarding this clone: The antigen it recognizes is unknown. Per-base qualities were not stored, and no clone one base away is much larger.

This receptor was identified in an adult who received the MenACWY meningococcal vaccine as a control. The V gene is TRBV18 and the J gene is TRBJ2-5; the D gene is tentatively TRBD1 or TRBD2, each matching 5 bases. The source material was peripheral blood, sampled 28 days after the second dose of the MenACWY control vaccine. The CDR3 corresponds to CASSGGGQETQYF. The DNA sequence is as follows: TGTGCCAGCTCTGGTGGGGGCCAAGAGACCCAGTACTTC.